Below, 30 T cell receptor beta chains from the same sample are listed, as sequenced in a study of cytomegalovirus exposure and HLA in healthy donors. This PCR relied on a set of 60 Vbeta primers and 13 Jbeta primers. Sequencing used immunoSEQ multiplex PCR; TCRdb keeps in-frame clones, though not all of them. This sample has about 190,000 clones, with more than 65% found just once. Sequences were obtained from PBMCs. The receptors stem from a woman under 40 in good health and CMV-seronegative.

This chain uses TRBV9 with TRBJ1-3; D not certain. The CDR3 totals 18 residues. Germline V lookup: CDR1 SGDLS, CDR2 YYNGEE. V shed 0 bases and J shed 0 bases, with 16 bases lying between them. The CDR3 loop is CASSVGGGLSPSGNTIYF. The CDR3 DNA reads as TGTGCCAGCAGCGTAGGGGGAGGCCTGAGTCCCTCTGGAAACACCATATATTTT.

The chain employs TRBV20-1 and TRBJ1-2; D is undetermined. This CDR3 has 11 amino acids. With 6 bases removed from V and 7 bases from J, the gap between germline ends came to 12 bases. Germline V CDR1 and CDR2: DFQATT, SNEGSKA (reference sequence). The CDR3 reads CSARRGGGYTF. CDR3 coding DNA: TGCAGTGCCAGACGGGGTGGTGGCTACACCTTC.

The gene calls are TRBV7-9 and TRBJ2-5, with 8 bases matching TRBD2. The J segment lost 2 bases and the V segment lost 5 bases, leaving 7 bases of the junction unmatched. The CDR3 is made up of 15 amino acids. From germline, CDR1 is SEHNR and CDR2 FQNEAQ (reference sequence). The CDR3 coding sequence is TGTGCCAGCAGCATACTCACGGGGGGGCAAGAGACCCAGTACTTC. Amino acids: CASSILTGGQETQYF.

Only a few counts were recorded for this clone. The V call is TRBV9, the J call TRBJ2-7, with a tentative D call TRBD1 (5 bases). The CDR3 is 14 residues long. V was trimmed by 0 bases and J by 2 bases, leaving 9 bases between them. Looked up from germline, CDR1 is SGDLS and CDR2 is YYNGEE. The CDR3 sequence is CASSVAGFPYEQYF. The CDR3 nucleotides are TGTGCCAGCAGCGTAGCAGGGTTCCCCTACGAGCAGTACTTC.

This sequence joins TRBV18 and TRBJ2-4; D perhaps matches TRBD2 (6 bases). This CDR3 has 14 residues. Trimming removed 6 bases from V and 3 bases from J, with 12 bases in between. CDR1 is KGHSH and CDR2 is LQKENI in the germline V gene. The CDR3 sequence: CASSLSGSKNIQYF. CDR3 sequence (DNA): TGTGCCAGCTCCCTCTCCGGGAGCAAAAACATTCAGTACTTC.

The gene calls are TRBV9 and TRBJ1-3; D not resolved. V was trimmed by 0 bases and J by 2 bases, leaving 6 bases between them. CDR3 size: 14 residues. From germline, CDR1 is SGDLS and CDR2 YYNGEE. The CDR3 loop is CASSVATAGNTIYF. Here the CDR3 DNA reads TGTGCCAGCAGCGTAGCAACGGCTGGAAACACCATATATTTT.

CDR3 sequence: CASSPPSREPFGDTQYF. CDR3 nucleotide sequence: TGTGCCAGCTCACCACCGTCGCGGGAGCCCTTCGGAGATACGCAGTATTTT. This rearrangement joins TRBV18 to TRBJ2-3; TRBD2 agrees at 7 bases. The V gene end was trimmed by 0 bases and the J gene end by 5 bases; junction bases not matched to a gene: 11. There are 17 residues in the CDR3. Germline loops: CDR1 KGHSH, CDR2 LQKENI.

This chain links TRBV7-2 with TRBJ2-1; 9 bases fit TRBD2. CDR3 length equals 14 residues. The J segment lost 10 bases and the V segment lost 1 base, leaving 5 bases of the junction unmatched. Germline assignment: CDR1 SGHTA and CDR2 FQGNSA. The CDR3 protein is CASSLVGLAGEQFF. DNA for the CDR3: TGTGCCAGCAGCTTAGTAGGTCTAGCGGGAGAGCAGTTCTTC. Based on the CDR3 plus reference TRBV7-2 and TRBJ2-1, the full variable domain is GAGVSQSPSNKVTEKGKDVELRCDPISGHTALYWYRQSLGQGLEFLIYFQGNSAPDKSGLPSDRFSAERTGGSVSTLTIQRTQQEDSAVYLCASSLVGLAGEQFFGPGTRLTVL.

The rearrangement joins TRBV13 to TRBJ2-1, with TRBD2 matching over 9 bases. CDR1 is PRHDT, CDR2 FYEKMQ, per germline (reference sequence). The trim removed 2 bases at V and 8 bases at J, leaving 22 bases unmatched. CDR3 length: 20 residues. CDR3 coding DNA: TGTGCCAGCAGCTTATTCCCACTAGAGCGGGAGGCGTCTGGGGGCTATGAGCAGTTCTTC. Its protein is CASSLFPLEREASGGYEQFF.

The rearrangement joins TRBV6-6 to TRBJ2-3; the match to TRBD2 covers 9 bases. The CDR3 extends over 16 amino acids. V was clipped by 0 bases and J by 7 bases; unmatched bases: 8. The germline gives CDR1 MNHNY, CDR2 SVGAGI (reference sequence). Written as DNA, the CDR3 is TGTGCCAGCAGTTACTCGTTAAGCGGGGGGAAGAATACGCAGTATTTT. Its translation: CASSYSLSGGKNTQYF.

A single count supports this clone. The chain couples TRBV28 to TRBJ2-7; D remains ambiguous. Looked up from germline, CDR1 is MDHEN and CDR2 is SYDVKM. The germline V and J ends were trimmed by 3 bases and 5 bases, with 17 bases remaining between them. This CDR3 comprises 15 residues. CDR3 loop: CASSFRLRIRHEQYF. CDR3 bases: TGTGCCAGCAGTTTCAGACTCAGAATTCGACACGAGCAGTACTTC.

CDR3 protein: CASSPDREVLHF. The CDR3 region has the DNA TGTGCCAGCAGCCCAGACAGGGAAGTCCTCCACTTT. The chain recombines TRBV11-2 with TRBJ1-6; 7 positions match TRBD1. Germline loops: CDR1 SGHAT, CDR2 FQNNGV. This CDR3 comprises 12 residues. V was clipped by 5 bases and J by 15 bases; unmatched bases: 7.

This chain joins TRBV7-8 and TRBJ2-5; possibly TRBD1 for D (5 bases). This CDR3 has 14 residues. Germline values: CDR1 SGHVS, CDR2 FQNEAQ. V lost 1 base to trimming and J lost 0 bases, with 6 bases between them. CDR3 loop: CASSLEGNQETQYF. As DNA, the CDR3 is TGTGCCAGCAGCTTAGAGGGGAACCAAGAGACCCAGTACTTC. Looking up the rest from reference TRBV7-8 and TRBJ2-5 gives the full variable domain: GAGVSQSPRYKVAKRGQDVALRCDPISGHVSLFWYQQALGQGPEFLTYFQNEAQLDKSGLPSDRFFAERPEGSVSTLKIQRTQQEDSAVYLCASSLEGNQETQYFGPGTRLLVL.

The chain couples TRBV4-3 to TRBJ2-3; 10 bases fit TRBD2. The CDR3 totals 17 residues. CDR1 is LGHNA and CDR2 is YSLEER in the germline V gene. J gave up 6 bases and V 0 bases, and 9 bases lay outside the gene matches. The CDR3 region has the DNA TGCGCCAGCAGCCAAGACCCTAGCGGGAGACGTGGTGATACGCAGTATTTT. Protein: CASSQDPSGRRGDTQYF.

This clone has more than one count but fewer than ten. The genes are TRBV6-5 and TRBJ2-7; 10 nucleotides line up with TRBD2. Trimming cost V 7 bases and J 1 base; bases outside gene matches: 7. CDR3 length: 15 amino acids. Germline V gene sequence: CDR1 MNHEY, CDR2 SVGAGI. The CDR3 is CASKAPLAGSYEQYF. For the CDR3, the DNA is TGTGCCAGCAAAGCCCCACTAGCGGGGTCCTACGAGCAGTACTTC.

This chain joins TRBV6-1 and TRBJ1-3; possibly TRBD1 for D (6 bases). This CDR3 is built from 14 residues. CDR1 is MNHNS, CDR2 SASEGT, per germline. V was pared by 7 bases and J by 4 bases, with 14 bases between. The CDR3 DNA follows: TGTGCCAGCAATCTAGACAGGTTCGGAAACACCATATATTTT. Its protein product is CASNLDRFGNTIYF.

This chain links TRBV7-2 with TRBJ1-2; D is perhaps TRBD1 (6 bases). CDR1 is SGHTA, CDR2 FQGNSA, per germline. V was trimmed by 2 bases and J by 6 bases, leaving 10 bases between them. The CDR3 length is 13 residues. The CDR3 nucleotides read TGTGCCAGCAGCTTACGTTCAGGGGATGGCTACACCTTC. The encoded protein is CASSLRSGDGYTF.

The sample holds a few counts of this clone. The V gene is TRBV7-3, the J gene TRBJ2-1; D is perhaps TRBD2 (6 bases). Germline V gene data show CDR1 as SGHTA and CDR2 as FQGTGA. V shed 2 bases and J shed 1 base, with 12 bases lying between them. The CDR3 spans 16 residues. DNA of the CDR3: TGTGCCAGCAGCTTAGGGGGGAGTTCTTCCTACAATGAGCAGTTCTTC. This translates into CASSLGGSSSYNEQFF.

The chain has TRBV6-6 and TRBJ1-1, with 8 nucleotides matching TRBD1. Trimming at V came to 4 bases and at J to 5 bases, leaving 9 bases not matched to a gene. The germline CDR1 and CDR2 sequences are MNHNY and SVGAGI (reference sequence). The CDR3 has 15 residues. The CDR3 region is CASSSPQGAGTEAFF. The CDR3 nucleotides are TGTGCCAGCAGTTCGCCCCAGGGGGCCGGGACTGAAGCTTTCTTT.

V gene TRBV5-1 combines with J gene TRBJ1-4; tentatively, D is TRBD1 (5 bases). Between the trimmed V and J ends, which lost 4 bases and 5 bases, there was a span of 18 bases. This CDR3 spans 16 amino acids. Germline loops: CDR1 SGHRS, CDR2 YFSETQ. The CDR3 region has the DNA TGCGCCAGCAGCATAGGGACTCTCCGAGAAAATGAAAAACTGTTTTTT. Its translation is CASSIGTLRENEKLFF.

This clone was found a few times. The J gene is TRBJ1-2, the V gene TRBV7-8; 7 bases are shared with TRBD1. Germline CDR1 reads SGHVS; CDR2 reads FQNEAQ. This CDR3 has 14 amino acids. Losses at the gene ends were 5 bases for V and 8 bases for J; bases not matched to a gene: 11. In DNA form, the CDR3 reads TGTGCCAGCAGCATCACAGGGGAGGCATCCGGCTACACCTTC. It codes for CASSITGEASGYTF. Looking up the rest from reference TRBV7-8 and TRBJ1-2 gives the full variable domain: GAGVSQSPRYKVAKRGQDVALRCDPISGHVSLFWYQQALGQGPEFLTYFQNEAQLDKSGLPSDRFFAERPEGSVSTLKIQRTQQEDSAVYLCASSITGEASGYTFGSGTRLTVV.

V usage is TRBV19 and J usage is TRBJ2-1, with 7 bases identical to TRBD2. From germline, CDR1 is LNHDA and CDR2 SQIVND (reference sequence). V shed 4 bases, J shed 0 bases, and the junction held 3 bases outside the gene matches. The length of the CDR3 is 15 residues. The CDR3 DNA reads TGTGCCAGTAGTAGGTCTAGCGGCTCCTACAATGAGCAGTTCTTC. Its translation: CASSRSSGSYNEQFF.

The chain recombines TRBV30 with TRBJ1-1; D is unclear. Germline loops: CDR1 GTSNPN, CDR2 SVGIG (reference sequence). CDR3 length equals 13 residues. V was pared by 0 bases and J by 2 bases, with 7 bases between. The CDR3 reads CAWSVSLNTEAFF. CDR3 nucleotides: TGTGCCTGGAGTGTCTCCCTTAACACTGAAGCTTTCTTT.

The chain carries TRBV4-2 and TRBJ2-7; 11 positions agree with TRBD1. This CDR3 has 16 amino acids. Germline V lookup: CDR1 LGHNA, CDR2 YNFKEQ. Trimming took 1 base from V and 1 from J; bases not matched to a gene: 3. CDR3: CASSQGGQGGSYEQYF. As DNA, the CDR3 is TGTGCCAGCAGCCAAGGGGGACAGGGGGGGTCCTACGAGCAGTACTTC.

The chain uses TRBV29-1 and TRBJ2-5; 10 bases are a match to TRBD1. The end of the DNA is better explained by TRBJ2-7, so the J call may be wrong. Germline loops: CDR1 SQVTM, CDR2 ANQGSEA. The CDR3 spans 14 residues. The chain's CDR3 is CSVETGTGVDEQYF. In DNA form, the CDR3 reads TGCAGCGTGGAGACCGGGACAGGGGTTGACGAGCAGTACTTC.

This clone has just a few counts. The genes are TRBV19 and TRBJ2-5, with TRBD1 identical over 7 bases. The germline V gene has CDR1 LNHDA and CDR2 SQIVND (reference sequence). V gave up 6 bases and J gave up 2 bases; unmatched junction bases: 6. The CDR3 loop spans 14 amino acids. CDR3 nucleotide sequence: TGTGCCAGTAGCCCCGGGACAGCTCAAGAGACCCAGTACTTC. It yields the protein CASSPGTAQETQYF.

Here the CDR3 reads CASTIRDSRLNTEAFF. The CDR3 DNA follows: TGTGCCAGCACCATCCGGGACTCACGCCTGAACACTGAAGCTTTCTTT. The chain has TRBV5-5 and TRBJ1-1, with D tentatively TRBD1 (5 bases). The CDR3 extends over 16 amino acids. V lost 6 bases and J lost 0, with 18 bases in between. From germline, CDR1 is SGHKS and CDR2 YYEKEE (reference sequence).

The rearrangement links TRBV7-3 to TRBJ2-5; D might be TRBD2 (6 bases). The CDR3 length is 13 residues. CDR1 and CDR2 (germline): SGHTA, FQGTGA. V was shortened by 4 bases and J by 5 bases, with 11 bases between the two germline ends. This CDR3 is CASSSSVAETQYF. The CDR3 coding sequence is TGTGCCAGCAGCTCTAGCGTTGCGGAGACCCAGTACTTC.

The chain employs TRBV2 and TRBJ1-5; D is unclear. Trimming removed 6 bases at V and 5 bases at J, with 11 bases between. The length of the CDR3 is 13 residues. Germline V lookup: CDR1 SNHLY, CDR2 FYNNEI. CDR3 amino acids: CASRFVRDQPQHF. Here the CDR3 DNA reads TGTGCCAGCAGATTTGTCCGGGATCAGCCCCAGCATTTT.

V and J are TRBV7-3 and TRBJ2-3; 8 bases map to TRBD2. J was trimmed by 0 bases and V by 4 bases; bases with no gene match: 6. The CDR3 loop spans 16 amino acids. Germline V gives CDR1 SGHTA, CDR2 FQGTGA. This CDR3 is CASSSPSGGSTDTQYF. CDR3 nucleotide sequence: TGTGCCAGCAGCTCCCCGAGCGGGGGAAGCACAGATACGCAGTATTTT.